This T cell receptor beta chain was sequenced in a study of cytomegalovirus exposure and HLA in healthy donors. The PCR used 60 Vbeta and 13 Jbeta primers. Profiling relied on immunoSEQ multiplex PCR, and the TCRdb table lists in-frame clones only, not all of them. The data hold over 65,000 clones, with around 82% observed a single time. V lost 1 base, J lost 5 bases, and 4 bases stayed unmatched. CDR3 length: 15 amino acids. Germline assignment: CDR1 SGHTA and CDR2 FQGTGA. The TCR originated in a man aged 45 to 65 in good health and CMV-seronegative. Sequencing was performed on PBMCs. The J gene is TRBJ2-1, the V gene TRBV7-3, with TRBD2 identical over 8 bases. CDR3: CASSLKGLDDNEQFF. In DNA form, the CDR3 reads TGTGCCAGCAGCTTAAAGGGACTAGATGACAATGAGCAGTTCTTC.